These T cell receptor beta chains were read from a single sample in a study of T cells in narcolepsy. This table comes from immunoSEQ multiplex PCR, and its TCRdb copy is limited to in-frame clones, with some not included. The sample comprises about 27,000 clones, around 79% of which are singletons, and 6.6% rests with the top ten. Sequencing was performed on memory (CD45RA-) CD4+ T cells from blood. All receptors come from a human donor in good health. CDR3s include the opening cysteine and the closing phenylalanine or tryptophan. D genes are given only for firm matches. Clone size appears in some rows only: once, few, many, or a class for an expanded clone.

NA NA TRBJ2-3 TRBV5-1 CASSSTTRTDTQYF TGCGCCAGCAGCTCGACGACTCGCACAGATACGCAGTATTTT
NA NA TRBJ1-2 TRBV5-1 CASSLGQTYGYTF TGCGCCAGCAGCTTGGGACAGACCTATGGCTACACCTTC
NA NA TRBJ2-2 TRBV28 CASSSGPIDTGELFF TGTGCCAGCAGTTCCGGGCCAATCGACACCGGGGAGCTGTTTTTT
NA NA TRBJ1-1 TRBV29-1 CSVSGGRGTEAFF TGCAGCGTTTCTGGCGGGCGAGGCACTGAAGCTTTCTTT
once NA TRBJ1-1 TRBV2 CASRKEGGSAEAFF TGTGCCAGCAGAAAGGAGGGGGGGTCCGCTGAAGCTTTCTTT
NA NA TRBJ2-1 TRBV7-2 CASSWQAYNEQFF TGTGCCAGCAGCTGGCAGGCCTACAATGAGCAGTTCTTC
once TRBD2 TRBJ2-1 TRBV9 CASSVDPAGGVNEQFF TGTGCCAGCAGCGTAGATCCAGCGGGAGGGGTCAATGAGCAGTTCTTC
NA TRBD1 TRBJ2-6 TRBV28 CASSTGDGANVLTF TGTGCCAGCAGTACAGGGGATGGGGCCAACGTCCTGACTTTC
NA TRBD2 TRBJ2-3 TRBV9 CASSVGAGADTDTQYF TGTGCCAGCAGCGTAGGTGCGGGAGCCGATACAGATACGCAGTATTTT
NA NA TRBJ1-3 TRBV5-1 CASSEGSGNTIYF TGCGCCAGCAGTGAAGGGTCTGGAAACACCATATATTTT
NA TRBD2 TRBJ2-5 TRBV5-1 CASSLVGRPYQETQYF TGCGCCAGCAGCTTGGTCGGGAGGCCGTACCAAGAGACCCAGTACTTC
NA NA TRBJ2-1 TRBV19 CASLEGVNSGNEQFF TGTGCCAGTCTGGAGGGGGTCAACTCGGGGAATGAGCAGTTCTTC
NA NA TRBJ1-1 TRBV28 CASSPPLNTEAFF TGTGCCAGCAGTCCTCCCCTGAACACTGAAGCTTTCTTT
NA NA TRBJ2-7 TRBV13 CASSLASRGTDSYEQYF TGTGCCAGCAGCTTAGCGTCCCGGGGGACGGACTCCTACGAGCAGTACTTC
NA NA TRBJ2-1 TRBV7-3 CASSFAAVYLYSSYNEQFF TGTGCCAGCAGCTTCGCGGCGGTATATTTATATAGCTCCTACAATGAGCAGTTCTTC
NA NA TRBJ1-2 TRBV27 CASSPRTGRYGYTF TGTGCCAGCAGTCCACGTACAGGGCGGTATGGCTACACCTTC
NA NA TRBJ1-2 TRBV2 CASRRGYGYGYTF TGTGCCAGCAGAAGAGGGTATGGGTATGGCTACACCTTC
NA NA TRBJ1-1 TRBV5-1 CASSLEGSLNEAFF TGCGCCAGCAGCTTGGAGGGGAGCCTTAACGAAGCTTTCTTT
NA TRBD2 TRBJ2-3 TRBV5-1 CASSLRSSGGTDTQYF TGCGCCAGCAGCTTGAGATCTAGCGGGGGCACAGATACGCAGTATTTT
NA NA TRBJ2-7 TRBV7-9 CASSSESPAYEQYF TGTGCCAGCAGCTCAGAGAGTCCCGCCTACGAGCAGTACTTC
once NA TRBJ2-3 TRBV25-1 CASRGRSVGDTQYF TGTGCCTCCAGGGGACGGAGCGTTGGAGATACGCAGTATTTT
NA TRBD2 TRBJ2-7 TRBV5-5 CASSWGLAGNEQYF TGTGCCAGCAGCTGGGGACTAGCGGGGAACGAGCAGTACTTC
few NA TRBJ2-1 TRBV6-9 CASSPHTGKGEQFF TGTGCCAGCAGCCCCCACACGGGGAAGGGTGAGCAGTTCTTC
NA NA TRBJ2-7 TRBV19 CASSRGGQRLPYEQYF TGTGCCAGTAGTAGGGGGGGACAGAGATTGCCCTACGAGCAGTACTTC
NA NA TRBJ1-5 TRBV19 CASSKGSTYNQPQHF TGTGCCAGTAGTAAGGGATCCACCTACAATCAGCCCCAGCATTTT
NA NA TRBJ1-6 TRBV25-1 CASRHTGRTFNSPLHF TGTGCCAGCAGACACACGGGACGGACGTTTAATTCACCCCTCCACTTT
NA NA TRBJ1-2 TRBV7-2 CASSGRGVDSRSFGYTF TGTGCCAGCAGCGGAAGGGGAGTTGACTCCCGCAGCTTTGGCTACACCTTC
NA TRBD2 TRBJ2-5 TRBV7-2 CASSLGLAAETQYF TGTGCCAGCAGCTTAGGGCTAGCGGCGGAGACCCAGTACTTC
NA NA TRBJ1-5 TRBV27 CASRVRGGSNQPQHF TGTGCCAGCAGGGTCCGGGGGGGAAGCAATCAGCCCCAGCATTTT
NA NA TRBJ2-7 TRBV28 CASNSGALYEQYF TGTGCCAGCAATAGCGGAGCACTCTACGAGCAGTACTTC
NA TRBD1 TRBJ1-5 TRBV7-2 CASSLGQGGQPQHF TGTGCCAGCAGCTTAGGACAGGGCGGCCAGCCCCAGCATTTT
NA TRBD1 TRBJ2-1 TRBV19 CASSIPGQVPYNEQFF TGTGCCAGTAGTATACCGGGACAGGTGCCCTACAATGAGCAGTTCTTC
once NA TRBJ2-7 TRBV5-6 CASSKQGPLSYEQYF TGTGCCAGCAGCAAACAGGGTCCTCTCTCCTACGAGCAGTACTTC
NA TRBD1 TRBJ1-1 TRBV6-6 CASSDDRGASTEAFF TGTGCCAGCAGTGACGACAGGGGAGCGAGCACTGAAGCTTTCTTT
few NA TRBJ2-6 TRBV5-6 CASSLALRQLSGANVLTF TGTGCCAGCAGCTTGGCCCTGAGACAGCTTTCTGGGGCCAACGTCCTGACTTTC
NA NA TRBJ2-5 TRBV5-4 CASSRDRPAGETQYF TGTGCCAGCAGCCGCGACAGACCCGCAGGGGAGACCCAGTACTTC
NA NA TRBJ2-3 TRBV6-1 CASRGFRIRKDTQYF TGTGCCAGCAGAGGTTTTCGAATACGAAAAGATACGCAGTATTTT
NA NA TRBJ1-6 TRBV11-2 CASSLDPGFNSPLHF TGTGCCAGCAGCTTAGACCCGGGATTTAATTCACCCCTCCACTTT
NA NA TRBJ2-1 TRBV28 CASMRAGANEQFF TGTGCCAGCATGAGGGCTGGGGCCAATGAGCAGTTCTTC
NA NA TRBJ1-1 TRBV5-1 CASSLGTRPGIGNTEAFF TGCGCCAGCAGCTTGGGGACGCGTCCGGGGATCGGGAACACTGAAGCTTTCTTT
NA TRBD2 TRBJ2-3 TRBV5-1 CASRGLAGGSHTQYF TGCGCCAGCAGAGGACTAGCGGGGGGGTCCCATACGCAGTATTTT
NA NA TRBJ2-7 TRBV2 CASRGSAGTYEQYF TGTGCCAGCAGAGGATCCGCGGGGACCTACGAGCAGTACTTC
NA TRBD2 TRBJ2-3 TRBV9 CASTAGGPLDTQYF TGTGCCAGCACGGCGGGAGGGCCGTTGGATACGCAGTATTTT
NA NA TRBJ1-5 TRBV28 CATLGANQPQHF TGTGCCACCCTTGGGGCGAATCAGCCCCAGCATTTT
NA NA TRBJ1-1 TRBV11-2 CASSWGGRSMNTEAFF TGTGCCAGCAGCTGGGGGGGCAGGTCAATGAACACTGAAGCTTTCTTT
NA TRBD2 TRBJ2-7 TRBV7-9 CASRRGAGGGTEQYF TGTGCCAGCCGCCGAGGGGCGGGAGGAGGTACCGAGCAGTACTTC